The TCR beta chain under discussion was sequenced for a study of CXCR3-negative and CXCR3-positive naive CD8 T cells. Measured by frequency, this clonotype is medium-sized. Its specificity is not known. Whole-study results and caveats: Naive subsets were similarly diverse, while memory CD8+ repertoires were much less diverse. TCR interaction strength was inferred from TRB CDR3 physicochemistry, as CD5 matched across naive subsets.

The CDR3 loop spans 18 amino acids. Germline lookup yields CDR1 MGHRA and CDR2 YSYEKL. UMI labels and 5' RACE were used to prepare the TRB cDNA libraries. After re-calling the 5' RACE reads, TCRdb lists one entry per CDR3 protein, DNA absent. The table lists some 56,000 distinct CDR3 sequences, with around a fifth in the top ten. This sequence originates from a human donor in good health. Some clones in this sample may be carry-over from other donors' samples. The genes are TRBV4-1 and TRBJ2-3; TCRdb lists TRBD1, though no DNA is available to test this call. Sequencing was done on a sample of memory CD8+ T cells from blood. The CDR3 region is CASSQDGVPGQGTDTQYF.